This T cell receptor beta chain was retrieved from a study of chronic HIV infection and antiretroviral therapy. Each CDR3 protein is one row after TCRdb ran MiXCR on the 5' RACE reads. The table lists approximately 30,000 distinct CDR3 sequences, around 9% of them singletons. At least ten counts were recorded for this clonotype. V was shortened by 5 bases and J by 2 bases, with 4 bases between the two germline ends. There are 11 residues in the CDR3. Germline lookup yields CDR1 MNHEY and CDR2 SVGEGT. The sample comprised peripheral blood. This chain uses TRBV6-2 or TRBV6-3 with TRBJ2-7, with D uncertain. This TCR was sampled from an adult who had HIV and had not received antiretroviral therapy, or was an uninfected healthy control (not recorded which). The CDR3 loop reads CASSHTYEQYF. The CDR3 DNA is TGTGCCAGCAGTCATACCTACGAGCAGTACTTC.